Listed below are T cell receptor beta chains from one sample, sequenced in a study of naive and memory T cell subsets. TCRdb passed the UMI-ligation and nested PCR reads through MiXCR, listing each CDR3 protein once. This table holds around 17,000 distinct CDR3 sequences, approximately 8.6% found once. The sample comprised central memory CD8+ T cells from blood. The receptors here all came from a human donor in good health. CDR3s include the opening cysteine and the closing phenylalanine or tryptophan. The D gene is left open where the match is weak. Size tells how often a clone was seen (once, few, many) or the class of an expanded clone, and some rows leave it out.

len	abundance	v_gene	d_gene	j_gene	CDR3aa	CDR3nt
15	few	TRBV7-9	NA	TRBJ2-1	CASSLYGQPYNEQFF	TGTGCCAGCAGCTTATATGGGCAGCCCTACAATGAGCAGTTCTTC
14	many	TRBV6-4	NA	TRBJ2-2	CASSHQKDTGELFF	TGTGCCAGCAGCCATCAAAAGGACACCGGGGAGCTGTTTTTT
15	NA	TRBV6-2/TRBV6-3	NA	TRBJ2-6	CASSPPTSGANVLTF	TGTGCCAGCAGCCCTCCCACCTCTGGGGCCAACGTCCTGACTTTC
15	NA	TRBV14	NA	TRBJ2-5	CASSQVSMYQETQYF	TGTGCCAGCAGCCAAGTGTCAATGTACCAAGAGACCCAGTACTTC
14	many	TRBV27	TRBD1	TRBJ1-1	CASSLGGGGTEAFF	TGTGCCAGCAGTTTAGGAGGGGGCGGCACTGAAGCTTTCTTT
14	NA	TRBV28	NA	TRBJ2-5	CASGLTARQETQYF	TGTGCCAGCGGATTGACAGCGCGCCAAGAGACCCAGTACTTC
16	many	TRBV9	TRBD1	TRBJ1-6	CASSPRDSSYNSPLHF	TGTGCCAGCAGCCCCAGGGACAGCTCCTATAATTCACCCCTCCACTTT
14	many	TRBV14	NA	TRBJ2-3	CASSPRMHTDTQYF	TGTGCCAGCAGCCCTCGGATGCACACAGATACGCAGTATTTT
15	many	TRBV7-9	NA	TRBJ1-5	CASSSSSGPNQPQHF	TGTGCCAGCAGCTCGAGCTCAGGGCCCAATCAGCCCCAGCATTTT
13	NA	TRBV4-2	NA	TRBJ1-1	CASSQDRRTEAFF	TGTGCCAGCAGCCAAGATAGGCGCACTGAAGCTTTCTTT
12	NA	TRBV7-9	NA	TRBJ2-1	CASSLGPREQFF	TGTGCCAGCAGCTTAGGACCGCGCGAGCAGTTCTTC
14	NA	TRBV5-6	NA	TRBJ2-7	CASSQGLSPYEQYF	TGTGCCAGCAGCCAGGGACTGTCACCCTACGAGCAGTACTTC
16	few	TRBV27	TRBD2	TRBJ2-7	CASSPRLGRESYEQYF	TGTGCCAGCAGTCCCCGCTTGGGGAGGGAATCCTACGAGCAGTACTTC
13	many	TRBV6-4	NA	TRBJ2-3	CASSESDTDTQYF	TGTGCCAGCAGTGAATCCGACACAGATACGCAGTATTTT
14	many	TRBV7-2	NA	TRBJ2-1	CASSLVFSDNEQFF	TGTGCCAGCAGCTTAGTTTTCTCCGACAATGAGCAGTTCTTC
14	few	TRBV4-3	TRBD2	TRBJ2-5	CASSQGAGSETQYF	TGCGCCAGCAGCCAAGGAGCGGGGTCGGAGACCCAGTACTTC
13	NA	TRBV7-9	NA	TRBJ2-7	CASSSSPTDEQYF	TGTGCCAGCAGCTCTAGCCCCACCGACGAGCAGTACTTC
16	NA	TRBV4-2	NA	TRBJ1-2	CASSQDGQGNVYGYTF	TGTGCCAGCAGCCAAGATGGGCAGGGGAATGTCTATGGCTACACCTTC
15	many	TRBV6-1	NA	TRBJ1-6	CASSAAGEGNSPLHF	TGTGCCAGCAGTGCGGCAGGGGAAGGGAATTCACCCCTCCACTTT